This T cell receptor beta chain originates from a study of T cells in Graves' hyperthyroidism and ophthalmopathy (dated by TCRdb to about 2019). Context from the whole study: Peripheral blood was collected at initial diagnosis, before any treatment. The paper describes TCR Vbeta CDR3 sequencing of 135 peripheral blood samples, made up of around 41 ophthalmopathy patients, more than 70 hyperthyroidism patients and around 17 progressor patients. Thyroid tissue and blood T-cell repertoires from six Graves' hyperthyroidism patients were also compared in the study. After sampling, hyperthyroidism patients received methimazole starting at 30 mg daily, and ophthalmopathy patients received high-dose intravenous methylprednisolone. Whether ophthalmopathy could be predicted prospectively was tested in an independent validation cohort made up of under 20 hyperthyroidism patients plus 17 patients who later progressed to ophthalmopathy. For training and testing, the 100 or so patients in the discovery cohort were randomly divided in a 7:3 ratio. A discovery cohort of roughly 100 patients, roughly 45 with Graves' ophthalmopathy and 57 with stable Graves' hyperthyroidism, was used to find distinguishing TCR V-J signatures. Broader findings and caveats from the paper: No statistical method was used to set the sample size in advance, and investigators knew the group allocation. In validation, the model predicted progression to ophthalmopathy with around 71% sensitivity and 72% to 75% specificity, a median of 6.5 months before onset. A 13 V-J signature model separated ophthalmopathy from stable hyperthyroidism, with around 88% sensitivity and 81.08% specificity in cross-validation and 80%/75% in testing. Blood samples also contained most of the expanded thyroid clonotypes (frequency above 0.001), which suggests that blood repertoires may reflect thyroid immune responses.

From the cysteine through the phenylalanine, the CDR3 covers 13 amino acids. Only the CDR3 region is kept as DNA, spanning 39 bases read in frame from base 1. V is clipped by 7 bases and J by 4 bases, and the sequence between their germline boundaries is 14 bases long. Taken from the germline V gene, the CDR1 and CDR2 loops are SNHLY and FYNNEI. Amplification of TCR beta CDR3 regions was carried out from RNA transcripts. For the first round of RT-PCR on the TCR CDR3, the HTBI primer set was used together with the Qiagen OneStep RT-PCR kit. Libraries were constructed in a second round of multiplex PCR, after which size selection and purification were performed. Paired-end sequencing of the libraries was performed with 100 bp reads on an Illumina HiSeq2000. Regarding the original processing steps: SOAPnuke was used to process the raw data, removing reads that contained adapters or uncalled bases, had a mean Phred below 15, or lacked an exact match to the constant primer or identifier. COPE v1.2.5 was used to merge high-quality paired reads, and clonotypes were defined as unique nucleotide sequences. MiTCR v1.1 was used to align the clonotypes against IMGT TRBV, TRBD and TRBJ reference segments. The analysis included only V-J combinations with a frequency above 0.0001, which together covered about 99% of the repertoires. The TCS score was defined as F50 (clonal expansion) divided by E x V (chaos), with BLOSUM62-based TCRdist calculated between CDR3 peptides within each V-J. Welch's t-statistics and random forest reduced several hundred V-J features to 13, which were used in a naive Bayes classifier (R e1071). TCRdb's own reprocessing of the public reads used fastp at Q25 and MiXCR and kept productive beta chains. Records with the same CDR3 protein are collapsed into one entry carrying the most frequent genes and DNA. The V and J calls and clone size are TCRdb's, not the authors'. The sample contains hundreds of thousands of distinct CDR3 sequences, 15% to 20% of them found a single time. The leading ten clones occupy 45% to 50% of the sample.

This clonotype was counted only a few times. Its specific antigen is unknown. Per-base quality was not reported, and no clone a single base away is much larger than it. In the ophthalmopathy patients, disease was moderately to severely active, with a Clinical Activity Score of 3 or more, a NOSPECS grade of 4 or more, and a duration of less than 3 months. The study excluded patients with uncontrolled infections, other autoimmune diseases, pregnancy or lactation. Diagnoses were established on the basis of clinical symptoms, serum thyroxine and TRAb, thyroid ultrasound, and orbital computed tomography. PBMCs were isolated from about 10 ml of fresh peripheral blood by Ficoll-Paque density gradient centrifugation. Trizol reagent was used to extract total RNA, and RNA quality was then checked on an Agilent 2100 Bioanalyzer.

The chain uses TRBV2 and TRBJ2-7; too little of a D gene remains to name it. The sample comprised blood. The TCR sequence derives from a man aged 35-49 years with Graves' ophthalmopathy. The CDR3 in this case is CASTVNLGYEQYF. The nucleotide sequence reads as follows: TGTGCCAGCACTGTTAATCTGGGTTACGAGCAGTACTTC.